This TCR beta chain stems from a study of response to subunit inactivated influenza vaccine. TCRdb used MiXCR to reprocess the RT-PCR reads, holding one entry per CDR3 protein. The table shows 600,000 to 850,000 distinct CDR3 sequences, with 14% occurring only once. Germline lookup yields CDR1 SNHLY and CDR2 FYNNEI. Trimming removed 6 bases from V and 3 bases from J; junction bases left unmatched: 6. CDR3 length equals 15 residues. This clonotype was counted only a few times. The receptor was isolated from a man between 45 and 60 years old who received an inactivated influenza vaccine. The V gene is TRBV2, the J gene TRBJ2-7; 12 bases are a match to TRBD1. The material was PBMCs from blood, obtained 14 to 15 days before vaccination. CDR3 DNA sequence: TGTGCCAGCAGCCGCGGGACAGGGGGCTTCTACGAGCAGTACTTC. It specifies CASSRGTGGFYEQYF.